Listed below are T cell receptor beta chains from one sample, sequenced in a study of T-cell memory formation after mild COVID-19. TCRdb recomputed calls from the 5' RACE reads with MiXCR, one row per CDR3 protein. The profile shows 70,000 to 100,000 distinct CDR3 sequences, about an eighth of them singletons. Sequences were obtained from PBMCs or a T cell subset sorted from them (not recorded which). The receptors stem from an adult woman who had mild COVID-19 (a few samples of this study predate the infection). Cell type and time point are not known. Both conserved end residues are part of each CDR3. A D gene is named only where the DNA matches it firmly. Clone size is given for some rows only: seen once, a few or many times, or a class if the clone is expanded.

V gene: TRBV7-9
D gene: .
clone size: .
CDR3 length: 15
J gene: TRBJ2-1
CDR3 DNA: TGTGCCAGCAGCTTTGTTGGGACACCCTACAATGAGCAGTTCTTC
CDR3 protein: CASSFVGTPYNEQFF

V gene: TRBV7-6
D gene: .
clone size: .
CDR3 length: 14
J gene: TRBJ2-3
CDR3 DNA: TGTGCCAGCAGCTTCTACGGGATCACAGATACGCAGTATTTT
CDR3 protein: CASSFYGITDTQYF

V gene: TRBV24-1
D gene: .
clone size: many
CDR3 length: 15
J gene: TRBJ2-5
CDR3 DNA: TGTGCCACCAGTGATGAACGGACTAACCAAGAGACCCAGTACTTC
CDR3 protein: CATSDERTNQETQYF

V gene: TRBV6-5
D gene: TRBD2
clone size: few
CDR3 length: 17
J gene: TRBJ2-1
CDR3 DNA: TGTGCCAGCAGTTACGCCCTTGCGAGCGGGAGGGTCTATGAGCAGTTCTTC
CDR3 protein: CASSYALASGRVYEQFF

V gene: TRBV6-2/TRBV6-3
D gene: .
clone size: .
CDR3 length: 15
J gene: TRBJ2-5
CDR3 DNA: TGTGCCAGCAGCGATCAAGGACGGATCCAAGAGACCCAGTACTTC
CDR3 protein: CASSDQGRIQETQYF

V gene: TRBV20-1
D gene: TRBD1
clone size: few
CDR3 length: 14
J gene: TRBJ1-1
CDR3 DNA: TGCAGTGCTAGGACAGGGGGCATCGACACTGAAGCTTTCTTT
CDR3 protein: CSARTGGIDTEAFF

V gene: TRBV15
D gene: .
clone size: .
CDR3 length: 13
J gene: TRBJ1-5
CDR3 DNA: TGTGCCACCCAGGTATCCAGCAAACAGCCCCAGCATTTT
CDR3 protein: CATQVSSKQPQHF

V gene: TRBV27
D gene: .
clone size: few
CDR3 length: 15
J gene: TRBJ2-7
CDR3 DNA: TGTGCCAGCAGTTTTAGTCAGGGCGACGGCTACGAGCAGTACTTC
CDR3 protein: CASSFSQGDGYEQYF

V gene: TRBV27
D gene: .
clone size: few
CDR3 length: 14
J gene: TRBJ1-1
CDR3 DNA: TGTGCCAGCAGTTTATTGGGTGGGAACACTGAAGCTTTCTTT
CDR3 protein: CASSLLGGNTEAFF

V gene: TRBV9
D gene: .
clone size: many
CDR3 length: 15
J gene: TRBJ2-1
CDR3 DNA: TGTGCCAGCAGCGTAGGTGGCGGACCCCACAATGAGCAGTTCTTC
CDR3 protein: CASSVGGGPHNEQFF

V gene: TRBV7-9
D gene: TRBD2
clone size: .
CDR3 length: 20
J gene: TRBJ2-5
CDR3 DNA: TGTGCCAGCAGCTCCCAGAGAGGGACTAGCGGGAGTACCTCCAAGGAGACCCAGTACTTC
CDR3 protein: CASSSQRGTSGSTSKETQYF

V gene: TRBV24-1
D gene: TRBD1
clone size: few
CDR3 length: 14
J gene: TRBJ2-1
CDR3 DNA: TGTGCCACCAGTACATGGACAGGGACGGATGAGCAGTTCTTC
CDR3 protein: CATSTWTGTDEQFF

V gene: TRBV7-3
D gene: TRBD2
clone size: .
CDR3 length: 16
J gene: TRBJ2-3
CDR3 DNA: TGTGCCAGCAGCCCCGGCGTTGGGGGGGGGACAGATACGCAGTATTTT
CDR3 protein: CASSPGVGGGTDTQYF

V gene: TRBV4-2
D gene: .
clone size: .
CDR3 length: 15
J gene: TRBJ2-3
CDR3 DNA: TGTGCCAGCAGCCACCGCCGAGGGGCCAGAGATACGCAGTATTTT
CDR3 protein: CASSHRRGARDTQYF

V gene: TRBV5-5
D gene: TRBD1
clone size: few
CDR3 length: 14
J gene: TRBJ2-5
CDR3 DNA: TGTGCCAGCAGCTTCGGACAGGACCAAGAGACCCAGTACTTC
CDR3 protein: CASSFGQDQETQYF

V gene: TRBV7-8
D gene: .
clone size: few
CDR3 length: 13
J gene: TRBJ2-7
CDR3 DNA: TGTGCCAGCAGCTTAGGCCGCAACTACGAGCAGTACTTC
CDR3 protein: CASSLGRNYEQYF

V gene: TRBV12-3/TRBV12-4
D gene: .
clone size: .
CDR3 length: 13
J gene: TRBJ2-5
CDR3 DNA: TGTGCCAGCAGGACCGGGGAGAAAGAGACCCAGTACTTC
CDR3 protein: CASRTGEKETQYF

V gene: TRBV14
D gene: .
clone size: .
CDR3 length: 15
J gene: TRBJ2-7
CDR3 DNA: TGTGCCAGCAGCAAAGGGGGGCCGACTAACTACGAGCAGTACTTC
CDR3 protein: CASSKGGPTNYEQYF

V gene: TRBV11-3
D gene: .
clone size: .
CDR3 length: 14
J gene: TRBJ2-1
CDR3 DNA: TGTGCCAGCAGCTCGATTGCAGGGGGGGATGAGCAGTTCTTC
CDR3 protein: CASSSIAGGDEQFF

V gene: TRBV7-6
D gene: .
clone size: few
CDR3 length: 18
J gene: TRBJ2-2
CDR3 DNA: TGTGCCAGCAGCTTACCCCGAGGGGGGGGCGCGAACACCGGGGAGCTGTTTTTT
CDR3 protein: CASSLPRGGGANTGELFF

V gene: TRBV4-2
D gene: TRBD2
clone size: few
CDR3 length: 14
J gene: TRBJ2-1
CDR3 DNA: TGTGCCAGCAGCCCCGGAGCGGGAGCGGGTGAGCAGTTCTTC
CDR3 protein: CASSPGAGAGEQFF

V gene: TRBV7-2
D gene: .
clone size: many
CDR3 length: 15
J gene: TRBJ2-5
CDR3 DNA: TGTGCCAGCAGCTTAGGTCAGGGGTACCAAGAGACCCAGTACTTC
CDR3 protein: CASSLGQGYQETQYF

V gene: TRBV30
D gene: .
clone size: .
CDR3 length: 13
J gene: TRBJ2-3
CDR3 DNA: TGTGCCTGGAGTCAACACCTAGCGGATACGCAGTATTTT
CDR3 protein: CAWSQHLADTQYF

V gene: TRBV11-2
D gene: .
clone size: .
CDR3 length: 12
J gene: TRBJ2-3
CDR3 DNA: TGTGCCAGCAGCTCCTCCTTAAATACGCAGTATTTT
CDR3 protein: CASSSSLNTQYF

V gene: TRBV9
D gene: TRBD2
clone size: .
CDR3 length: 15
J gene: TRBJ2-3
CDR3 DNA: TGTGCCAGCAGCGTCCTAGCGGGGGCCACAGATACGCAGTATTTT
CDR3 protein: CASSVLAGATDTQYF

V gene: TRBV5-8
D gene: .
clone size: many
CDR3 length: 15
J gene: TRBJ2-3
CDR3 DNA: TGTGCCAGCAGACGGACAGGAGGGGGCACAGATACGCAGTATTTT
CDR3 protein: CASRRTGGGTDTQYF

V gene: TRBV20-1
D gene: TRBD2
clone size: few
CDR3 length: 16
J gene: TRBJ2-3
CDR3 DNA: TGCAGTGCTAGAGCTATGACTAGCGGGATTGCAGATACGCAGTATTTT
CDR3 protein: CSARAMTSGIADTQYF

V gene: TRBV19
D gene: .
clone size: few
CDR3 length: 15
J gene: TRBJ2-2
CDR3 DNA: TGTGCCAGTAGTAGCATCGGGTCCCTGGTCGGGGAGCTGTTTTTT
CDR3 protein: CASSSIGSLVGELFF

V gene: TRBV29-1
D gene: TRBD2
clone size: few
CDR3 length: 12
J gene: TRBJ2-1
CDR3 DNA: TGCAGCGTTGAAACTAGCGGGAATGAGCAGTTCTTC
CDR3 protein: CSVETSGNEQFF

V gene: TRBV21-1
D gene: .
clone size: few
CDR3 length: 12
J gene: TRBJ2-7
CDR3 DNA: TGTGCCAGCCTTGGACTTCATCACGAGCAGTACTTC
CDR3 protein: CASLGLHHEQYF

V gene: TRBV6-1
D gene: TRBD1
clone size: .
CDR3 length: 14
J gene: TRBJ1-2
CDR3 DNA: TGTGCCACCCTCCCTCCCGGGACAGGGTATGGCTACACCTTC
CDR3 protein: CATLPPGTGYGYTF

V gene: TRBV9
D gene: TRBD2
clone size: few
CDR3 length: 15
J gene: TRBJ2-7
CDR3 DNA: TGTGCCAGCAGCCGGGACTATGGGTTCTCCTACGAGCAGTACTTC
CDR3 protein: CASSRDYGFSYEQYF

V gene: TRBV7-9
D gene: TRBD1
clone size: many
CDR3 length: 13
J gene: TRBJ2-7
CDR3 DNA: TGTGCCAGCAGCCCGCAGGACAGGTACGAGCAGTACTTC
CDR3 protein: CASSPQDRYEQYF

V gene: TRBV9
D gene: .
clone size: .
CDR3 length: 15
J gene: TRBJ2-7
CDR3 DNA: TGTGCCAGCAGCGTCCAGGGTGGGAAAGACTACGAGCAGTACTTC
CDR3 protein: CASSVQGGKDYEQYF

V gene: TRBV7-9
D gene: TRBD1
clone size: many
CDR3 length: 14
J gene: TRBJ2-7
CDR3 DNA: TGTGCCAGCAGCCCCCGGGACAGGGGCTACGAGCAGTACTTC
CDR3 protein: CASSPRDRGYEQYF

V gene: TRBV24-1
D gene: TRBD1
clone size: .
CDR3 length: 13
J gene: TRBJ2-7
CDR3 DNA: TGTGCCACCAGCAGGGACAGGGGATACGAGCAGTACTTC
CDR3 protein: CATSRDRGYEQYF

V gene: TRBV2
D gene: TRBD1
clone size: .
CDR3 length: 14
J gene: TRBJ2-1
CDR3 DNA: TGTGCCAGCGGAAGTGGGACAGTGTCCAATGAGCAGTTCTTC
CDR3 protein: CASGSGTVSNEQFF

V gene: TRBV6-5
D gene: TRBD1
clone size: few
CDR3 length: 15
J gene: TRBJ2-7
CDR3 DNA: TGTGCCAGCAGTTACTCTGGGACAGGGAACTACGAGCAGTACTTC
CDR3 protein: CASSYSGTGNYEQYF

V gene: TRBV7-9
D gene: .
clone size: .
CDR3 length: 13
J gene: TRBJ1-1
CDR3 DNA: TGTGCCAGCAGCTCCGCGGTAGTTGGAGAAGCTTTCTTT
CDR3 protein: CASSSAVVGEAFF

V gene: TRBV4-2
D gene: TRBD2
clone size: .
CDR3 length: 15
J gene: TRBJ2-1
CDR3 DNA: TGTGCCAGCAGCCAAGCACTAGCGGGAAACAATGAGCAGTTCTTC
CDR3 protein: CASSQALAGNNEQFF

V gene: TRBV7-3
D gene: .
clone size: few
CDR3 length: 13
J gene: TRBJ2-1
CDR3 DNA: TGTGCCAGCAGCGACCCATCAGGCAATGAGCAGTTCTTC
CDR3 protein: CASSDPSGNEQFF

V gene: TRBV7-9
D gene: .
clone size: .
CDR3 length: 14
J gene: TRBJ1-1
CDR3 DNA: TGTGCCAGCAGCTTAGGGCCGTGGAACACTGAAGCTTTCTTT
CDR3 protein: CASSLGPWNTEAFF

V gene: TRBV9
D gene: .
clone size: .
CDR3 length: 14
J gene: TRBJ2-3
CDR3 DNA: TGTGCCAGCAGCGTAAGCGGGAGCACAGATACGCAGTATTTT
CDR3 protein: CASSVSGSTDTQYF

V gene: TRBV6-2/TRBV6-3
D gene: TRBD2
clone size: .
CDR3 length: 18
J gene: TRBJ2-7
CDR3 DNA: TGTGCCAGCAGCCCCTTTAGCGGGACTCGTCGGGCCCTCCACGAGCAGTACTTC
CDR3 protein: CASSPFSGTRRALHEQYF

V gene: TRBV5-1
D gene: .
clone size: few
CDR3 length: 14
J gene: TRBJ2-1
CDR3 DNA: TGCGCCAGCAGCTTGTATACGGGCCGGGATGAGCAGTTCTTC
CDR3 protein: CASSLYTGRDEQFF

V gene: TRBV24-1
D gene: .
clone size: .
CDR3 length: 14
J gene: TRBJ1-5
CDR3 DNA: TGTGCCACCGCAGATGGGGGGAACAATCAGCCCCAGCATTTT
CDR3 protein: CATADGGNNQPQHF